Each of the 9 T cell receptor beta chains below was sequenced from the same sample in a study of regulatory T cells in long-lasting Graves disease. For TCR beta, libraries came from iRepertoire HTBI primers and Arm-PCR of CDR3 regions. TCRdb ran MiXCR on the multiplex PCR reads and lists one entry per CDR3 protein. The sample includes about 540,000 distinct CDR3 sequences, around an eighth of them seen just once. Time point defined: newly diagnosed GD, antithyroid drugs for less than 3 months. PBMC RNA was the source of the TCR library. Separately, the same data were catalogued under a study of T cells in Graves' hyperthyroidism and ophthalmopathy.

The material sequenced was peripheral blood mononuclear cells (PBMCs), taken at new diagnosis, from a patient treated with antithyroid drugs. The receptors were sampled from a man younger than 45 with Graves disease.

This clonotype was detected ten times or more. This chain joins TRBV20-1 and TRBJ2-7; D unclear. The CDR3 extends over 13 amino acids. Germline V gives CDR1 DFQATT, CDR2 SNEGSKA (reference sequence). Trimming stripped 2 bases from V and 2 bases from J, with 10 bases between. This chain's CDR3 is CSARRAEPYEQYF. CDR3 DNA: TGCAGTGCTAGAAGGGCAGAACCCTACGAGCAGTACTTC.

The gene calls are TRBV19 and TRBJ1-5; D gene ambiguous. V lost 3 bases to trimming and J lost 10 bases, with 16 bases between them. This CDR3 region has 14 residues. Germline V gene lookup returns CDR1 LNHDA and CDR2 SQIVND (reference sequence). The CDR3 nucleotides are TGTGCCAGTAGTATTGACGGGGAGATCAGCCCCCAGCATTTT. Translating it yields CASSIDGEISPQHF. Filled out from reference TRBV19 and TRBJ1-5, the complete variable domain reads DGGITQSPKYLFRKEGQNVTLSCEQNLNHDAMYWYRQDPGQGLRLIYYSQIVNDFQKGDIAEGYSVSREKKESFPLTVTSAQKNPTAFYLCASSIDGEISPQHFGDGTRLSIL.

Many counts were recorded for this clonotype. The chain is built from TRBV7-2 and TRBJ2-7; TRBD2 agrees at 9 bases. V shed 7 bases, J shed 4 bases, and the junction held 8 bases outside the gene matches. Germline values: CDR1 SGHTA, CDR2 FQGNSA. The CDR3 consists of 14 residues. The chain's CDR3 is CASKPGLADYEQYF. The CDR3 region has the DNA TGTGCCAGCAAACCGGGACTAGCAGATTACGAGCAGTACTTC.

This clonotype was counted only a few times. The rearrangement links TRBV28 to TRBJ1-1, with D unresolved. Trimming stripped 9 bases from V and 1 base from J, with 18 bases between. The CDR3 covers 15 residues. CDR1 and CDR2 (germline): MDHEN, SYDVKM. The DNA for the CDR3 is TGTGCCAGTCCCACCCCGGCAGTCGGGAACACTGAAGCTTTCTTT. Translation gives CASPTPAVGNTEAFF. Drawing the rest from reference TRBV28 and TRBJ1-1, the complete variable domain is DVKVTQSSRYLVKRTGEKVFLECVQDMDHENMFWYRQDPGLGLRLIYFSYDVKMKEKGDIPEGYSVSREKKERFSLILESASTNQTSMYLCASPTPAVGNTEAFFGQGTRLTVV.

There are many counts of this clonotype. V usage is TRBV12-3 or TRBV12-4 and J usage is TRBJ2-1; 12 bases map to TRBD2. The CDR3 loop spans 16 amino acids. V was clipped by 4 bases and J by 7 bases; unmatched bases: 8. CDR3 sequence (DNA): TGTGCCAGCAGTTCCCAACTAGCGGGAGGATGGAATGAGCAGTTCTTC. Protein: CASSSQLAGGWNEQFF.

Ten or more counts support this clonotype. The chain links TRBV11-2 to TRBJ2-7; D uncertain. The germline CDR1 and CDR2 sequences are SGHAT and FQNNGV. Deletions cut 5 bases from V and 0 bases from J, with 17 bases between. There are 16 residues in the CDR3. CDR3 loop: CASSKRPGQSSYEQYF. For the CDR3, the DNA is TGTGCCAGCAGCAAGCGTCCGGGTCAGAGCTCCTACGAGCAGTACTTC.

The CDR3 sequence is CSVEDSRRSGNTIYF. CDR3 bases: TGCAGCGTTGAAGATAGTCGCAGGTCCGGAAACACCATATATTTT. This rearrangement joins TRBV29-1 to TRBJ1-3; D is uncertain. The V gene lost 0 bases and the J gene lost 4 bases, with 13 bases spanning the gap. This CDR3 contains 15 residues. CDR1 and CDR2 (germline): SQVTM, ANQGSEA.

This chain joins TRBV9 and TRBJ2-7; 7 nucleotides align to TRBD1. CDR1 SGDLS and CDR2 YYNGEE come from the germline V gene. V trimming: 1 base; J trimming: 0 bases; junction bases outside the gene matches: 4. The CDR3 sequence is 15 residues long. The DNA for the CDR3 is TGTGCCAGCAGCGTACGGACAGGACTCTCCTACGAGCAGTACTTC. This sequence encodes CASSVRTGLSYEQYF.

V and J are TRBV6-1 and TRBJ2-1; 10 bases fit TRBD2. Trimming removed 6 bases from V and 6 bases from J; junction bases left unmatched: 5. The CDR3 is made up of 14 amino acids. Germline CDR1 and CDR2: MNHNS and SASEGT. Here the CDR3 DNA reads TGTGCCAGCAGGGGACTAGCGACCCTCAATGAGCAGTTCTTC. Translated: CASRGLATLNEQFF.